What follows are 2 T cell receptor beta chains derived from one specimen sequenced in a study of identical twins. TCRdb used MiXCR to reprocess the 5' RACE reads, holding one entry per CDR3 protein. The sample consists of 400,000 to 500,000 distinct CDR3 sequences, about 18% of them appearing once. Sample: naive T cells sorted from blood. These receptors were obtained from a man aged 45-65 years in good health.

Turning to this clonotype: This may arise from a read error, as a much more abundant clone is one base away. The V and J genes are TRBV20-1 and TRBJ1-6; 7 positions agree with TRBD1. The CDR3 contains 13 residues. Germline V gene data show CDR1 as DFQATT and CDR2 as SNEGSKA (reference sequence). CDR3 nucleotides: TGCAGTGCTATACCGGGACAGAATTCACCCCTCTACTTT. Amino acid sequence: CSAIPGQNSPLYF.

This chain joins TRBV29-1 and TRBJ2-1, with D uncertain. Trimming shortened V by 6 bases and J by 5 bases, and 20 bases separated the two germline ends. The germline gives CDR1 SQVTM, CDR2 ANQGSEA. The CDR3 contains 15 residues. CDR3 amino acids: CSVSGGWAKHNEQFF. As DNA, the CDR3 is TGCAGCGTATCAGGTGGATGGGCGAAGCACAATGAGCAGTTCTTC.